This TCR beta chain was sequenced in a study of blood T cell repertoires in COVID-19. As for the study in general: T cells, B-cell-depleted T cells, or PBMCs supplied cDNA or gDNA.

Trimming removed 2 bases at V and 4 bases at J, with 6 bases between. The germline gives CDR1 MDHEN, CDR2 SYDVKM. The CDR3 consists of 13 residues. Repertoires were generated with immunoSEQ multiplex PCR, while TCRdb's copy carries only in-frame clones and drops some. The sample includes more than 250,000 clones, over 75% of them seen just once. Sample: peripheral blood. V is TRBV28 and J is TRBJ1-5; D may be TRBD1 (5 bases). This receptor was identified in a human donor in a cohort sampled during active COVID-19. The CDR3 nucleotides are TGTGCCAGCAGTTTAGCAGGGAATCAGCCCCAGCATTTT. Its protein product is CASSLAGNQPQHF. Looking up the rest from reference TRBV28 and TRBJ1-5 gives the full variable domain: DVKVTQSSRYLVKRTGEKVFLECVQDMDHENMFWYRQDPGLGLRLIYFSYDVKMKEKGDIPEGYSVSREKKERFSLILESASTNQTSMYLCASSLAGNQPQHFGDGTRLSIL.